This T cell receptor (beta chain) was captured in a study of CD8 T cells in ankylosing spondylitis. Deletions cut 7 bases from V and 2 bases from J, with 15 bases between. The CDR3 is 15 amino acids. TCRdb processed the 5' RACE reads anew with MiXCR; each CDR3 protein has one entry. The table lists about 250,000 distinct CDR3 sequences, 32% of them singletons. The receptor comes from a male donor with ankylosing spondylitis or in good health (not recorded which). Input material: blood, either unsorted or a sorted T cell fraction (not recorded which). The J gene is TRBJ1-5, the V gene TRBV12-3 or TRBV12-4; a weak D match, TRBD1 (6 bases). In DNA, the CDR3 is TGTGCCAGCACCGTACAGGGTTTCGGCAATCAGCCCCAGCATTTT. Amino acid sequence: CASTVQGFGNQPQHF.